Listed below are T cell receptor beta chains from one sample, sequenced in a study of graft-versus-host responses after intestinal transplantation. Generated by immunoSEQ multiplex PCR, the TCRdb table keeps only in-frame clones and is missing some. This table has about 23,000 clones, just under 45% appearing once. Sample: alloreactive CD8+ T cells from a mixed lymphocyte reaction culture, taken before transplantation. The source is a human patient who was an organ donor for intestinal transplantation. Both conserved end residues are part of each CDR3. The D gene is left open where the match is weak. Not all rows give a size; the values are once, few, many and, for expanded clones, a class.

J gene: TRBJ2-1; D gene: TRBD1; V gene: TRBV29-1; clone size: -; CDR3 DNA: TGCAGCGCCGGACAGGTATCCTACAATGAGCAGTTCTTC; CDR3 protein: CSAGQVSYNEQFF
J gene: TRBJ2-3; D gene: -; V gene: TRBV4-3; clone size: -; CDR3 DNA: TGCGCCAGCAGCCAATCTACAGGGTTCACAGATACGCAGTATTTT; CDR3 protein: CASSQSTGFTDTQYF
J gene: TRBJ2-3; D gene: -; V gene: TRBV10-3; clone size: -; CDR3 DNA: TGTGCCATCAGAGGGAGCGGGACAGATACGCAGTATTTT; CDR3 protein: CAIRGSGTDTQYF
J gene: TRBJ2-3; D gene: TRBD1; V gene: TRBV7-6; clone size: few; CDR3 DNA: TGTGCCAGCAGCGGAAACCGGACAGGGCGTAGGCTTAGCACAGATACGCAGTATTTT; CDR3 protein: CASSGNRTGRRLSTDTQYF
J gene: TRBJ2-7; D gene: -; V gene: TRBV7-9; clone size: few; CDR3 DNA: TGTGCCAGCAGCTTAGACGGAGGGGGATACGAGCAGTACTTC; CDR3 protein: CASSLDGGGYEQYF
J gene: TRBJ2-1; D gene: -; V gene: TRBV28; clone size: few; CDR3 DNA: TGTGCCAGCAGCCCTGTGGCTTTGGTGTTAGATGAGCAGTTCTTC; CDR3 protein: CASSPVALVLDEQFF
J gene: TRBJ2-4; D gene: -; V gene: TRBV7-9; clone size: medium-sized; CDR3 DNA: TGTGCCAGCAGCTATCCGGGGGACATTCAGTACTTC; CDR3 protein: CASSYPGDIQYF
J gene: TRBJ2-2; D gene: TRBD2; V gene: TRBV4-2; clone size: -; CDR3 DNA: TGTGCCAGCAGCCAAAGAGCGGGAGGGACCGGGGAGCTGTTTTTT; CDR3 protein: CASSQRAGGTGELFF
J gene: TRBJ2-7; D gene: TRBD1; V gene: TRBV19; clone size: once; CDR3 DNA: TGTGCCAGTAGTATAGCAGGGGGCTACGAGCAGTACTTC; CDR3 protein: CASSIAGGYEQYF
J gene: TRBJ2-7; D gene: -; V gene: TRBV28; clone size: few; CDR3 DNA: TGTGCCAGCAGTGAAATAGGGGAGGACTCCTACGAGCAGTACTTC; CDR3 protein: CASSEIGEDSYEQYF
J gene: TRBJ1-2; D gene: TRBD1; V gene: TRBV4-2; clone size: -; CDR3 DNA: TGTGCCAGCAGCTTCCGCCCGGGACAGGGCTGGGGCTACACCTTC; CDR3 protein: CASSFRPGQGWGYTF
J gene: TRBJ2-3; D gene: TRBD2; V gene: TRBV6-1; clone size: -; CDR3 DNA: TGTGCCAGCAGTGAAGTAGCGGGGGGGCTGGTAGATACGCAGTATTTT; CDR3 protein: CASSEVAGGLVDTQYF
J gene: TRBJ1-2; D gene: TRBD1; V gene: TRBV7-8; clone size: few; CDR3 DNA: TGTGCCAGCAGCTCGACAGGGGGCGCGGATGGCTACACCTTC; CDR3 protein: CASSSTGGADGYTF
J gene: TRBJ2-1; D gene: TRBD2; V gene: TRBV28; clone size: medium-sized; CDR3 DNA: TGTGCCAGCAGTTTTCTAGCGGGAGGGCGTAACAATGAGCAGTTCTTC; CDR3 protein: CASSFLAGGRNNEQFF
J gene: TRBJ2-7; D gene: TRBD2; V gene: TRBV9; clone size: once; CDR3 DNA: TGTGCCAGCAGCGTAGAGGGCGGGAGTCCCTACGAGCAGTACTTC; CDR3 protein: CASSVEGGSPYEQYF
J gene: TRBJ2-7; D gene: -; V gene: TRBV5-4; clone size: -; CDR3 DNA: TGCGCCAGCAGTCCCGGTAGTTCCTACGAGCAGTACTTC; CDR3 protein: CASSPGSSYEQYF
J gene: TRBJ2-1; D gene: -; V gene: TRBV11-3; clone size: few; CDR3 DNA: TGTGCCAGCAGCCTCGACCTAGCCGGCACCTACAATGAGCAGTTCTTC; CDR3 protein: CASSLDLAGTYNEQFF
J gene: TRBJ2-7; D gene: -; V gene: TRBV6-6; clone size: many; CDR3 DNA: TGTGCCAGCAGTTACTCAGTGGGCCACGAGCAGTACTTC; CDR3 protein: CASSYSVGHEQYF
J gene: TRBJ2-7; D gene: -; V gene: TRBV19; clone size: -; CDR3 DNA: TGTGCCAGTAGCCCCGGGGCTAGCGACTCCTACGAGCAGTACTTC; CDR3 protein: CASSPGASDSYEQYF
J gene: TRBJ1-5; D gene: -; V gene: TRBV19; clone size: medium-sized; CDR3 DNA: TGTGCCAGTAGTACCGACAGGTCTAGCAATCAGCCCCAGCATTTT; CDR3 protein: CASSTDRSSNQPQHF